The 22 T cell receptor beta chains in this list originate from one sample, sequenced in a study of blood T cell repertoires in COVID-19 (dated by TCRdb to 2020 to 2022). Receptor amplification or capture employed the immunoSEQ multiplex PCR assay. The clones in this table, taken by TCRdb from immuneACCESS, are in-frame only. Not every clone is retained; where verified, under half of the shortfall comes from an unresolved V gene, and the cause of the rest is unknown. A total of roughly 200,000 clones appear in this sample, around 80% of them only once. The ten largest make up about 5.5% of the sample. The specimen sequenced was peripheral blood. The receptors stem from a woman aged 70 to 79 with acute or convalescent COVID-19.

V and J are TRBV7-9 and TRBJ1-3; 7 nucleotides agree with TRBD1. The trim removed 6 bases at V and 8 bases at J, leaving 4 bases unmatched. Looked up from germline, CDR1 is SEHNR and CDR2 is FQNEAQ (reference sequence). This CDR3 contains 12 residues. The CDR3: CASRSQGDTIYF. The DNA of the CDR3 is TGTGCCAGCAGGTCGCAGGGGGACACCATATATTTT.

The chain recombines TRBV6-6 with TRBJ2-4; 7 bases line up with TRBD2. The CDR3 is 15 residues long. With V trimmed by 3 bases and J by 8 bases, 10 bases remained unmatched. Germline loops: CDR1 MNHNY, CDR2 SVGAGI (reference sequence). The CDR3 protein is CASSYIAGAGDIQYF. Written as DNA, the CDR3 is TGTGCCAGCAGTTATATTGCGGGAGCTGGGGACATTCAGTACTTC.

This clone was counted a single time. V is TRBV2 and J is TRBJ1-2, with a weak D call TRBD1 (6 bases). The CDR3 totals 14 residues. CDR1 and CDR2 (germline): SNHLY, FYNNEI. Trimming pared 6 bases from V and 8 bases from J, leaving 19 bases between. The CDR3 nucleotides are TGTGCCAGCAGGGGGGAGACAGGTCTGTTCGGCTACACCTTC. Its translation: CASRGETGLFGYTF.

V and J are TRBV10-1 and TRBJ2-3; 12 bases are a match to TRBD2. This CDR3 is 15 amino acids long. Looked up from germline, CDR1 is WNHNN and CDR2 is SYGVQD (reference sequence). The V and J ends lost 4 bases and 8 bases, in that order; junction bases with no gene match: 7. CDR3 DNA: TGCGCCAGCAGTGTGAGGACTAGCGGGATGGTTACGCAGTATTTT. Translated: CASSVRTSGMVTQYF.

This clone was detected only once. The CDR3 region has the DNA TGTGCCAGCAGCCTAGGACTAGCGGAATACGAGCAGTACTTC. This sequence encodes CASSLGLAEYEQYF. This chain connects TRBV5-5 to TRBJ2-7, with 10 bases fitting TRBD2. V was pared by 4 bases and J by 4 bases, with 5 bases of the junction left unmatched. The CDR3 is 14 amino acids. In germline, CDR1 is SGHKS, CDR2 YYEKEE (reference sequence).

A single count supports this clone. This sequence joins TRBV5-5 and TRBJ2-7; a possible D gene is TRBD1 (6 bases). CDR3 length: 14 residues. The germline gives CDR1 SGHKS, CDR2 YYEKEE (reference sequence). V was pared by 0 bases and J by 2 bases, with 9 bases between. In nucleotides, the CDR3 is TGTGCCAGCAGCTTGGATTGGACAGCCTACGAGCAGTACTTC. Encoded protein: CASSLDWTAYEQYF.

The V gene is TRBV18, the J gene TRBJ2-5; TRBD1 matches at 10 bases. The CDR3 has 19 residues. Germline CDR1 is KGHSH and CDR2 is LQKENI. With 4 bases clipped from V and 1 base from J, the junction kept 15 bases outside the gene matches. The CDR3 spells CASSLRLGQGDFPQETQYF. The CDR3 DNA reads as TGTGCCAGCTCACTGAGACTAGGACAGGGGGACTTTCCCCAAGAGACCCAGTACTTC.

This chain uses TRBV25-1 with TRBJ1-2; D might be TRBD1 (5 bases). The CDR3 runs to 11 residues. Germline CDR1 MGHDK, CDR2 SYGVNS. Trimming cost V 9 bases and J 8 bases, with 13 bases left between them. CDR3 DNA sequence: TGTGCCAGTCAGGGAGGTGGGGGCTACACCTTC. Its protein product is CASQGGGGYTF.

Only a few counts were recorded for this clone. The chain combines TRBV5-6 with TRBJ2-7; D perhaps matches TRBD2 (6 bases). Between the trimmed V and J ends, which lost 0 bases and 1 base, there was a span of 11 bases. Germline assignment: CDR1 SGHDT and CDR2 YYEEEE. This CDR3 spans 15 amino acids. In DNA, the CDR3 is TGTGCCAGCAGCTTGGGCGGACTACAGTCCTACGAGCAGTACTTC. The encoded protein is CASSLGGLQSYEQYF.

This clone was detected a few times. The rearrangement uses TRBV5-4 and TRBJ1-1; 11 bases map to TRBD1. The V gene end was trimmed by 7 bases and the J gene end by 5 bases; junction bases not matched to a gene: 10. CDR1 and CDR2 (germline): SGHNT, YYREEE (reference sequence). The CDR3 is 15 amino acids. The DNA for the CDR3 is TGTGCCAGCTATATCCCGGGACAGGGGGATACTGAAGCTTTCTTT. It codes for CASYIPGQGDTEAFF.

This clone was recorded a few times. V and J are TRBV27 and TRBJ2-1, with 9 bases fitting TRBD1. This CDR3 is 15 amino acids long. With V trimmed by 6 bases and J by 3 bases, 6 bases remained unmatched. Germline V gives CDR1 MNHEY, CDR2 SMNVEV (reference sequence). CDR3 in amino acids: CASSPTGGIYNEQFF. DNA of the CDR3: TGTGCCAGCAGCCCGACAGGGGGGATCTACAATGAGCAGTTCTTC.

V usage is TRBV5-6 and J usage is TRBJ2-3, with 7 nucleotides matching TRBD1. Germline loops: CDR1 SGHDT, CDR2 YYEEEE. The J segment lost 2 bases and the V segment lost 0 bases, leaving 12 bases of the junction unmatched. The CDR3 consists of 18 residues. CDR3 coding DNA: TGTGCCAGCAGCTTGGTGGGGGCCAGGACAGGCCTCACAGATACGCAGTATTTT. This encodes CASSLVGARTGLTDTQYF.

J is TRBJ2-7 and V is TRBV18; TRBD2 aligns across 9 bases. Germline V lookup: CDR1 KGHSH, CDR2 LQKENI. The CDR3 has 16 amino acids. The J segment lost 3 bases and the V segment lost 2 bases, leaving 8 bases of the junction unmatched. The DNA for the CDR3 is TGTGCCAGCTCACCAGGGTTTGGGACTAGCCACTACGAGCAGTACTTC. Its translation: CASSPGFGTSHYEQYF.

The chain has TRBV5-1 and TRBJ2-7; tentative D call: TRBD1 (5 bases). Germline V lookup: CDR1 SGHRS, CDR2 YFSETQ. The CDR3 extends over 15 amino acids. Trimming removed 1 base at V and 1 base at J, with 12 bases between. The CDR3 is CASSLFFQGSYEQYF. As DNA, the CDR3 is TGCGCCAGCAGCTTGTTTTTCCAGGGATCCTACGAGCAGTACTTC.

Of note for this clone: Additional DNA sequences in this sample encode the identical CDR3. The rearrangement links TRBV18 to TRBJ2-7; TRBD1 matches 10 bases. The CDR3 length is 14 residues. Germline CDR1 is KGHSH and CDR2 is LQKENI. The V gene end was trimmed by 6 bases and the J gene end by 1 base; junction bases not matched to a gene: 3. In nucleotides, the CDR3 is TGTGCCAGCTCGCCGGGACAGGGGTCCTACGAGCAGTACTTC. Translating gives CASSPGQGSYEQYF.

This clone was observed a few times. The chain combines TRBV30 with TRBJ1-1; D ambiguous. The CDR3 sequence is 13 residues long. Germline CDR1 and CDR2: GTSNPN and SVGIG (reference sequence). V dropped 2 bases and J dropped 5 bases, with 12 bases sitting between them. In nucleotides, the CDR3 is TGTGCCTGGAGTAGGAGCGGGAATACTGAAGCTTTCTTT. It yields the protein CAWSRSGNTEAFF.

The rearrangement links TRBV5-1 to TRBJ2-5; TRBD2 agrees at 9 bases. J was trimmed by 5 bases and V by 0 bases; bases with no gene match: 2. In germline, CDR1 is SGHRS, CDR2 YFSETQ. The CDR3 has 14 amino acids. The CDR3 DNA reads TGCGCCAGCAGCTTGGTAGCGGGAGTGGAGACCCAGTACTTC. It codes for CASSLVAGVETQYF.

V and J are TRBV7-2 and TRBJ1-5; TRBD1 is a possible D gene (6 bases). The CDR3 runs to 13 residues. Trimming shortened V by 1 base and J by 5 bases, and 6 bases separated the two germline ends. Germline V gene lookup returns CDR1 SGHTA and CDR2 FQGNSA. The CDR3 loop reads CASSLDRDQPQHF. In nucleotides, the CDR3 is TGTGCCAGCAGCTTAGACAGGGATCAGCCCCAGCATTTT.

J is TRBJ1-1 and V is TRBV19; the D gene is possibly TRBD1 (5 bases). CDR1 and CDR2 from the germline V gene are LNHDA and SQIVND (reference sequence). There are 16 residues in the CDR3. Deletions cut 3 bases from V and 5 bases from J, with 19 bases between. CDR3 protein: CASSMNSRGWETEAFF. The CDR3 DNA follows: TGTGCCAGTAGTATGAATTCTCGGGGGTGGGAGACTGAAGCTTTCTTT. The variable domain in full, with the rest retrieved from reference TRBV19 and TRBJ1-1, is DGGITQSPKYLFRKEGQNVTLSCEQNLNHDAMYWYRQDPGQGLRLIYYSQIVNDFQKGDIAEGYSVSREKKESFPLTVTSAQKNPTAFYLCASSMNSRGWETEAFFGQGTRLTVV.

In its sample, this clone was seen a few times. This chain joins TRBV14 and TRBJ1-3; D is unclear. V gave up 1 base and J gave up 0 bases, with 16 bases separating them. The germline gives CDR1 SGHDN, CDR2 FVKESK. This CDR3 spans 18 amino acids. CDR3 in DNA: TGTGCCAGCAGCCAAGTAAATTTGTTGTGGAGCTCTGGAAACACCATATATTTT. It encodes CASSQVNLLWSSGNTIYF.

The chain recombines TRBV4-1 with TRBJ1-5, with D tentatively TRBD1 (6 bases). V lost 1 base and J 6 bases, leaving 10 bases between the germline ends. The CDR3 covers 14 residues. The germline gives CDR1 MGHRA, CDR2 YSYEKL. CDR3 nucleotides: TGCGCCAGCAGCCAAGGACAGGTTGGTCAGCCCCAGCATTTT. Its protein product is CASSQGQVGQPQHF.

This clone was counted a few times. V and J are TRBV4-2 and TRBJ1-3, with 9 bases matching TRBD1. CDR1 is LGHNA and CDR2 is YNFKEQ in the germline V gene. This CDR3 comprises 17 residues. J lost 0 bases, V lost 4 bases, and 7 bases had no gene match. CDR3 loop: CASSPRQGDSSGNTIYF. DNA for the CDR3: TGTGCCAGCAGCCCAAGACAGGGGGATAGCTCTGGAAACACCATATATTTT.